This T cell receptor (beta chain) was recorded in a study of cytotoxic CD8 clonotypes in ibrutinib-treated CLL. Background on the study: After treatment lasting a median about twelve months, range 6 to 36, response samples were collected. Study outcomes and limitations: Clonality correlated strongly with circulating CD8+ T cells and exceeded age-matched healthy donors at baseline. Having risen at ibrutinib response, clonality had fallen back toward baseline by progression.

The source of roughly 1.9 micrograms of genomic DNA for TCR beta libraries was cryopreserved PBMCs. The assay was immunoSEQ multiplex PCR, and TCRdb's table has in-frame clones only and misses some. The table includes roughly 150,000 clones, more than 80% detected once. The CDR3 totals 20 residues. Trimming stripped 5 bases from V and 4 bases from J, with 30 bases between. Germline V gives CDR1 LNHDA, CDR2 SQIVND (reference sequence). On this clone: Its target is unknown.

The chain combines TRBV19 with TRBJ1-5, with D tentatively TRBD1 (5 bases). The source was PBMCs, collected after 24 months of ibrutinib treatment. The receptor was isolated from a human donor with chronic lymphocytic leukemia. The CDR3 is CASSSPRVRGGSGFNQPQHF. The CDR3 DNA reads TGTGCCAGTAGTTCTCCTCGCGTACGGGGGGGATCGGGTTTTAATCAGCCCCAGCATTTT.